This TCR beta chain is drawn from a study of cytomegalovirus exposure and HLA in healthy donors. It was with 60 Vbeta and 13 Jbeta primers that the PCR ran. Profiling relied on immunoSEQ multiplex PCR, and the TCRdb table lists in-frame clones only, not all of them. The sample has 150,000 to 200,000 clones, and its top ten clones hold roughly 6.7%. This CDR3 spans 13 amino acids. V was pared by 8 bases and J by 6 bases, with 8 bases of the junction left unmatched. Germline-derived CDR1 and CDR2 are SNHLY and FYNNEI. Comment on this clone: Antigen specificity is unknown.

Study-level results: An apparent linkage of common viral pathogens to several of the most significant clusters emerged in a later analysis.

This TCR came from a young man in good health and CMV-seronegative. The sample was PBMCs. This chain uses TRBV2 with TRBJ1-1; 8 positions agree with TRBD1. This CDR3 is CASVLDRVAEAFF. In DNA, the CDR3 is TGTGCCAGCGTCCTGGACAGGGTCGCTGAAGCTTTCTTT.